The rows below give T cell receptor beta chains drawn from one sample of a study of T cell repertoires in cytomegalovirus infection. Each CDR3 protein is one row after TCRdb ran MiXCR on the reads. This sample has a few hundred thousand distinct CDR3 sequences, with roughly 15% found just once. Sequencing input: PBMCs. These receptor sequences come from a human donor in good health (CMV status not recorded). Some clones in this sample may be carry-over from other donors' samples. Each CDR3 is given with its conserved first and last residue. Fields, in order: V gene, D gene, J gene, clone size, CDR3 protein, CDR3 DNA. D genes are given only for firm matches. Clone size is stated in some rows and not others, as once, few, many or a class when expanded.

V gene: TRBV19; D gene: .; J gene: TRBJ2-2; clone size: .; CDR3 protein: CASSYQGPGELFF; CDR3 DNA: TGTGCCAGTAGTTATCAGGGCCCCGGGGAGCTGTTTTTT
V gene: TRBV20-1; D gene: TRBD1; J gene: TRBJ1-5; clone size: .; CDR3 protein: CSATLTGGLNQPQHF; CDR3 DNA: TGCAGTGCTACATTGACAGGGGGCTTGAATCAGCCCCAGCATTTT
V gene: TRBV7-2; D gene: TRBD2; J gene: TRBJ2-7; clone size: many; CDR3 protein: CASSPRLAGGLDEQYF; CDR3 DNA: TGTGCCAGCAGCCCTCGACTAGCGGGGGGTCTCGACGAGCAGTACTTC
V gene: TRBV24-1; D gene: .; J gene: TRBJ2-3; clone size: .; CDR3 protein: CATSDGPPSTDTQYF; CDR3 DNA: TGTGCCACCAGTGACGGGCCCCCCTCCACAGATACGCAGTATTTT
V gene: TRBV19; D gene: TRBD1; J gene: TRBJ1-5; clone size: once; CDR3 protein: CASLEQGNPQPQHF; CDR3 DNA: TGTGCCAGTTTGGAACAGGGGAATCCCCAGCCCCAGCATTTT
V gene: TRBV7-2; D gene: TRBD2; J gene: TRBJ2-3; clone size: few; CDR3 protein: CASSFRSGVTDTQYF; CDR3 DNA: TGTGCCAGCAGCTTTCGCAGCGGGGTCACAGATACGCAGTATTTT
V gene: TRBV7-2; D gene: TRBD2; J gene: TRBJ2-5; clone size: many; CDR3 protein: CASSFSGGVLQETQYF; CDR3 DNA: TGTGCCAGCAGCTTTAGCGGGGGGGTGCTACAAGAGACCCAGTACTTC
V gene: TRBV20-1; D gene: .; J gene: TRBJ1-1; clone size: few; CDR3 protein: CSARRGHSNTEAFF; CDR3 DNA: TGCAGTGCTCGCCGCGGACATTCGAACACTGAAGCTTTCTTT
V gene: TRBV20-1; D gene: .; J gene: TRBJ2-5; clone size: .; CDR3 protein: CSARSSGNQETQYF; CDR3 DNA: TGCAGTGCTAGATCCTCTGGCAACCAAGAGACCCAGTACTTC
V gene: TRBV20-1; D gene: TRBD2; J gene: TRBJ2-3; clone size: few; CDR3 protein: CSARAQRGGADTQYF; CDR3 DNA: TGCAGTGCTAGAGCCCAGCGGGGGGGCGCAGATACGCAGTATTTT
V gene: TRBV12-3/TRBV12-4; D gene: TRBD2; J gene: TRBJ2-3; clone size: few; CDR3 protein: CASSLRSSLAGARTDTQYF; CDR3 DNA: TGTGCCAGCAGTTTAAGGTCATCACTAGCGGGGGCCCGCACAGATACGCAGTATTTT